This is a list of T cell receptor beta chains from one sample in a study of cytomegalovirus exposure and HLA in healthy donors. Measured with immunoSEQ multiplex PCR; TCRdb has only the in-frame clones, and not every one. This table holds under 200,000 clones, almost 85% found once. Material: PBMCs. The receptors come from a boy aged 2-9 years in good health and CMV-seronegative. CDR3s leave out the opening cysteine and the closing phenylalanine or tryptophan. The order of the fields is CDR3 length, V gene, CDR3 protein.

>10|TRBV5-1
ASSLVEYEQY
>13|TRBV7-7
ASSLGADSGNTIY
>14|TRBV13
ASSVRDRGPTGELF
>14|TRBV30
AWSIGAGVGAGELF
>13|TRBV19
ASSRRRENADTQY
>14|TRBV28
ASSLIARSVHNEQF
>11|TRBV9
ASTTSTGQPQH
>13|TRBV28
ASSPSGRDYNEQF
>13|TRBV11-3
ASSLGTSGTGELF
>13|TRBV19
ASSLNREGTGELF
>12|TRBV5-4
ASSPRDSWETQY
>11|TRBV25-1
ASSQTGSNVLT
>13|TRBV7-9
ASSYPGQSGETQY
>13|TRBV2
ASLVYREGHYEQY
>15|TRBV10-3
AITGASGSEGTGELF
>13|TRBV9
ASSVGWSSRGEQF
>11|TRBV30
AWRRQGGEKLF
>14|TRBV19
ASSTLQIQGAETQY
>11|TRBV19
ASSIGAGNEQF
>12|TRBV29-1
SVSDRGQDSPLH
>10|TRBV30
AWSVGRNEQF
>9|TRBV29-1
SVALGYEQY
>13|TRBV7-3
ASSLRTGSSYEQY
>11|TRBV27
ASSSGGFEKLF
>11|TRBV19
ASSYGTRYGYT
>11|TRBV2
ASRLTGDYEQY
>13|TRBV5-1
ASSSIQGAGDTQY
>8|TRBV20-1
SAYRGGYT
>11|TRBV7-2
ASSLMVGVEQY
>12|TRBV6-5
ASSYSRGNQPQH
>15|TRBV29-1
SVPPDRGRVGQETQY
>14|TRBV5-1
ASSRVAGGPGNEQF
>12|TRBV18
ASSLPRGTGELF
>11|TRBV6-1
ASSEGGGQPQH
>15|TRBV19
ASSIEVASGVSYEQY
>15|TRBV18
ASSWRPTSGNSYEQY
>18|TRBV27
ASSPTRGQFSGRRSYEQY
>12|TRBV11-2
ASLPLAGGHEQF
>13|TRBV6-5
ASSYSGRSSYEQY
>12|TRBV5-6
ASSWGTGVYGYT
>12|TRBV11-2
ASSKQGYNTEAF
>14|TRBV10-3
AISGSVGQENYEQY
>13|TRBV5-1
ASSAGQGMNTEAF
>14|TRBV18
ASSPREAVGGTEAF
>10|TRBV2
ASNDRGETQY
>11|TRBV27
ASKFGKNTEAF
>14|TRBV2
ASSEEQGVAKNIQY
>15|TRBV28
ASSLADRGLSNQPQH
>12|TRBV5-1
ASSLVTGKETQY
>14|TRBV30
AWSVMGLQRNTEAF
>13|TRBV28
ASSFGDRTNQPQH
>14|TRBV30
AWSVRLAGGYNEQF
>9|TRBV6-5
ASSDSYEQF
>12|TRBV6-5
ASSPGLAGPIKY
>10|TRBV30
AWSPGNTEAF
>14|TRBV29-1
SVEDGLDGRGYGYT
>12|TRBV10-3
AIRDTGRDQPQH
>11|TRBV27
ASSLSYRESEY
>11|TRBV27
ASTSGSNQPQH
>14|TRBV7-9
ASSLLAGDLYNEQF